This TCR beta chain originates from a study of human T cells and chemical hapten exposure. This clonotype was observed a few times. The study used a library that attached unique molecular identifiers to individual cDNA molecules. TCRdb ran MiXCR on the RACE reads and lists one entry per CDR3 protein. Of some 70,000 distinct CDR3 sequences in the sample, about 9.3% were seen once. Time point defined: patch test 2, 6 weeks after DPC sensitization. Treatment: therapeutic diphenylcyclopropenone sensitization with weekly scalp DPC. Total RNA was extracted from unfractionated whole blood. This sequence was found in a woman in her fifties or sixties with alopecia areata. Some clones in this sample may be carry-over from other donors' samples. Sample: whole blood, taken in connection with sensitization to the hapten diphenylcyclopropenone (DPC).

DNA of the CDR3: TGCAGTGCAACCCGGGGGGCCTCGAACACTGAAGCTTTCTTT. Protein sequence: CSATRGASNTEAFF. The chain has TRBV20-1 and TRBJ1-1, with D possibly being TRBD1 (6 bases). V lost 6 bases, J lost 1 base, and 15 bases lay in between. CDR3 size: 14 residues. Germline V gene lookup returns CDR1 DFQATT and CDR2 SNEGSKA (reference sequence).